This TCR beta chain comes out of a study of beta chain features in type 1 diabetes. This clone came up a few times. The entirety of the isolated RNA underwent reverse transcription, so expressed TCRB transcripts were sequenced. Sequencing was performed with immunoSEQ multiplex PCR; in TCRdb, only in-frame clones are kept and a portion is missing. The sample holds roughly 140,000 clones, around 8% seen once. The trim removed 6 bases at V and 2 bases at J, leaving 4 bases unmatched. The CDR3 is 15 amino acids. The germline gives CDR1 SNHLY, CDR2 FYNNEI. This receptor was identified in a man aged 18 to 30 in good health. The V gene is TRBV2, the J gene TRBJ2-1, with 10 bases aligning to TRBD1. The material sequenced was central memory CD4+ T cells from blood. Here the CDR3 reads CASRKGQGPYNEQFF. The CDR3 region has the DNA TGTGCCAGCAGAAAGGGACAGGGGCCCTACAATGAGCAGTTCTTC.